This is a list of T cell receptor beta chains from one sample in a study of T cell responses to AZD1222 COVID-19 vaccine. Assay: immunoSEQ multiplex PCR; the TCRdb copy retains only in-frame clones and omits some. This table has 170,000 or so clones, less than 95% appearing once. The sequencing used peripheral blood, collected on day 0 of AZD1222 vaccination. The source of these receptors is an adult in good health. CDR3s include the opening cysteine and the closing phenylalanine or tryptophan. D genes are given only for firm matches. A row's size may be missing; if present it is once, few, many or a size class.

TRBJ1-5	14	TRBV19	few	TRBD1	CASAETGGNQPQHF	TGTGCCAGTGCCGAGACAGGGGGCAATCAGCCCCAGCATTTT
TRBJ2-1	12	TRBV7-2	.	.	CASSLGWNEQFF	TGTGCCAGCAGCTTAGGTTGGAATGAGCAGTTCTTC
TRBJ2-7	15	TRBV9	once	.	CASSPGQLGPYEQYF	TGTGCCAGCAGCCCAGGACAGCTTGGACCCTACGAGCAGTACTTC
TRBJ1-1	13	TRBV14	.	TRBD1	CASSQTQGTEAFF	TGTGCCAGCAGCCAAACACAGGGGACTGAAGCTTTCTTT
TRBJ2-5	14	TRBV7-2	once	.	CASSSFGPRETQYF	TGTGCCAGCAGCTCCTTCGGCCCCCGGGAGACCCAGTACTTC
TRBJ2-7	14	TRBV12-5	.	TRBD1	CASGWTGGLYEQYF	TGTGCTAGTGGCTGGACAGGGGGCTTGTACGAGCAGTACTTC
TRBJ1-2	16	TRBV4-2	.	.	CASSQDSSRYLGGYTF	TGTGCCAGCAGCCAAGATTCCTCCAGGTACCTGGGGGGCTACACCTTC
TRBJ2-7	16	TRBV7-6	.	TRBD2	CASSQLGGISSYEQYF	TGTGCCAGCAGCCAATTGGGAGGGATAAGCTCCTACGAGCAGTACTTC
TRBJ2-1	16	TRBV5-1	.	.	CASSLVFFGQDNEQFF	TGCGCCAGCAGCTTGGTCTTTTTCGGTCAGGACAATGAGCAGTTCTTC
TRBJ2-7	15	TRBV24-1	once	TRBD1	CATSDSGTGDHEQYF	TGTGCCACCAGTGATTCCGGGACAGGGGACCACGAGCAGTACTTC
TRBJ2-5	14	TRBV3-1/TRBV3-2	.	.	CASTYTRSKRAQYF	TGTGCCAGCACCTACACTAGGAGTAAGAGGGCCCAGTACTTC
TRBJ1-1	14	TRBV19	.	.	CASTPFGGNTEAFF	TGTGCCAGTACCCCATTCGGGGGGAACACTGAAGCTTTCTTT
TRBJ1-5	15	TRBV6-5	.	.	CASIQGNRSNQPQHF	TGTGCCAGCATTCAGGGTAATAGGAGCAATCAGCCCCAGCATTTT
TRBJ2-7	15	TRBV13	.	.	CASSFAVTRPYEQYF	TGTGCCAGCAGCTTTGCAGTGACGAGACCCTACGAGCAGTACTTC
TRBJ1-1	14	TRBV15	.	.	CATSRDNLNTEAFF	TGTGCCACCAGCAGAGATAATTTGAACACTGAAGCTTTCTTT
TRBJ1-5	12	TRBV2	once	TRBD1	CAIGQALSPQHF	TGTGCCATCGGACAGGCCTTGTCGCCCCAGCATTTT
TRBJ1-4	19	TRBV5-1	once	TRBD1	CASSLFWQGASPTNEKLFF	TGCGCCAGCAGCTTGTTTTGGCAGGGGGCATCCCCAACTAATGAAAAACTGTTTTTT
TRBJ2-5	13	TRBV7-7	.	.	CASSFGDAGTQYF	TGTGCTAGCAGCTTTGGGGACGCAGGGACCCAGTACTTC
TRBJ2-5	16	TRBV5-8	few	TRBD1	CASSSEAYRGQETQYF	TGTGCCAGCAGTTCGGAGGCGTACAGGGGTCAAGAGACCCAGTACTTC
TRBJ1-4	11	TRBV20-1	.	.	CSAREGLVLFF	TGCAGTGCTAGGGAAGGACTCGTGCTGTTTTTT
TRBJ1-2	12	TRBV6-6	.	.	CASGGPAAGYTF	TGTGCCAGCGGGGGCCCCGCGGCAGGCTACACCTTC
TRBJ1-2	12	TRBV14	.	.	CASSSTPYGYTF	TGTGCCAGCAGCTCCACGCCCTATGGCTACACCTTC